This passage covers 12 T cell receptor beta chains from one sample sequenced in a study of tissue T cells after allogeneic stem cell transplantation. The time point denotes: mouse harvest day 7 after allogeneic transplant. The graft held 10^6 splenic CD5+ T cells and 10^7 T-cell-depleted bone marrow cells. The protocol was immunoSEQ multiplex PCR, while the TCRdb copy is restricted to in-frame clones and leaves out a portion. The table has some 6,600 clones, around half seen once. The sequencing input was lymph node tissue. These TCRs come from a female BALB/c mouse given C57BL/6 T cells with graft-versus-host disease after an allogeneic hematopoietic cell transplant.

Concerning this clone itself: Each gene name is a mouse one. The sequence runs out 1 residue before the end of the CDR3; the remainder is reconstructed from the germline J gene. The chain carries TRBV13-1 and TRBJ2-7; 9 bases match TRBD2. Germline V gene lookup returns CDR1 NSHNY and CDR2 SYGAGN. The CDR3 runs to 15 residues. The junction had 5 bases not matched to a gene; V was cut back by 0 bases and J by 4 bases. The covered CDR3 bases are TGTGCCAGCAGTGATGAAGGGACTGGGAGATATGAACAGTAC. Its protein product is CASSDEGTGRYEQY. In full, the CDR3 reads CASSDEGTGRYEQYF.

As concerns this clone: Genes and germline come from the mouse. The CDR3 end lies 1 residue beyond the end of the read and is filled in from the germline J gene. This sequence joins TRBV4 and TRBJ2-4; D may be TRBD1 (5 bases). CDR1 LGHDT and CDR2 YNNKQL come from the germline V gene (reference sequence). Trimming removed 4 bases at V and 4 bases at J, with 6 bases between. This CDR3 has 12 amino acids. The CDR3 reads CASSLDKNTLYF. CDR3 bases read: TGTGCCAGCAGCTTGGACAAAAACACCTTGTAC. Filled out from reference TRBV4 and TRBJ2-4, the complete variable domain reads ETAVFQTPNYHVTQVGNEVSFNCKQTLGHDTMYWYKQDSKKLLKIMFSYNNKQLIVNETVPRRFSPQSSDKAHLNLRIKSVEPEDSAVYLCASSLDKNTLYFGAGTRLSVL.

To note about this clone: Mouse names are used for the genes. Read coverage stops 1 residue before the CDR3 terminus; the germline J gene supplies the remainder. The chain joins TRBV13-3 to TRBJ2-7; 9 bases match TRBD1. The junction had 1 base not matched to a gene; V was cut back by 5 bases and J by 4 bases. Germline assignment: CDR1 NNHDY and CDR2 SYVADS. The CDR3 totals 12 residues. The sequenced CDR3 bases are TGTGCCAGCAGGGACAGGGGATATGAACAGTAC. Amino acids: CASRDRGYEQY. The full CDR3 sequence reads CASRDRGYEQYF.

This clone appeared a few times. Gene names are mouse gene names. The CDR3 extends 1 residue past the end of the read, so its final part is completed from the germline J gene. The V gene is TRBV3, the J gene TRBJ2-7; 8 bases are a match to TRBD2. The length of the CDR3 is 14 residues. Germline V lookup: CDR1 SNHLY, CDR2 FYNGKV (reference sequence). V shed 4 bases and J 0 bases; nucleotides not matched to a gene: 2. CDR3 sequence: CASSSWGVSYEQYF. The CDR3 bases that were read are TGTGCCAGCAGCTCCTGGGGGGTCTCCTATGAACAGTAC. The full variable domain, its missing parts supplied by reference TRBV3 and TRBJ2-7, is GPKVLQIPSHQIIDMGQMVTLNCDPVSNHLYFYWYKQILGQQMEFLVNFYNGKVMEKSKLFKDQFSVERPDGSYFTLKIQPTALEDSAVYFCASSSWGVSYEQYFGPGTRLTVL.

Concerning this clone: Gene names and germline match the mouse. The read gets to within 1 residue of the CDR3 end, and the germline J gene fills in the rest. The chain uses TRBV13-1 and TRBJ2-5; 10 nucleotides align to TRBD1. J was trimmed by 7 bases and V by 1 base; bases with no gene match: 6. The CDR3 spans 15 residues. Germline CDR1 NSHNY, CDR2 SYGAGN. Incomplete CDR3 DNA: TGTGCCAGCAGTGATCCCCGGGACAGGGGAAACACCCAGTAC. This encodes CASSDPRDRGNTQY. The complete CDR3 reads CASSDPRDRGNTQYF.

By sample fraction, this clone is large. The gene names here belong to mouse. The read terminates 1 residue ahead of where the CDR3 ends, so the germline J gene completes it. This chain uses TRBV16 with TRBJ2-7; D remains unclear. CDR3 length: 14 amino acids. V gave up 1 base and J gave up 3 bases, with 10 bases separating them. CDR1 is SGHSA, CDR2 FRNQAP, per germline. Partial CDR3 DNA: TGTGCAAGCAGCTTAGGGCCAACTCTCTATGAACAGTAC. Protein sequence: CASSLGPTLYEQY. The full CDR3 protein reads CASSLGPTLYEQYF.

Worth noting for this clone: Gene and germline names: mouse. This chain's CDR3 is CASSFTDNERLFF. The part of the CDR3 DNA that was read is TGTGCTAGCAGTTTTACAGACAACGAAAGATTATTT. This chain joins TRBV29 and TRBJ1-4; D remains unclear. The missing CDR3 end, 1 residue past where the read stops, is filled in from the germline J gene. The length of the CDR3 is 13 residues. The V end was cut by 3 bases, the J end by 4 bases, with 6 bases between. CDR1 and CDR2 from the germline V gene are MSHET and SYDVDS.

Details on this clone: Germline and genes: mouse. The read ends 1 residue early relative to the CDR3; the germline J gene fills the gap. The chain couples TRBV12-2 to TRBJ2-1, with a possible D match to TRBD1 (5 bases). Trimming removed 4 bases at V and 4 bases at J, with 7 bases between. Germline V gives CDR1 SGHLS, CDR2 HYDKME. The CDR3 is made up of 12 amino acids. CDR3 DNA (partial): TGTGCCAGCTCCCCAGGGTATGCTGAGCAGTTC. Its protein product is CASSPGYAEQF. Given in full, the CDR3 is CASSPGYAEQFF. The variable domain in full, completed from reference TRBV12-2 and TRBJ2-1, reads NSGVVQSPRYIIKGKGERSILKCIPISGHLSVAWYQQTQGQELKFFIQHYDKMERDKGNLPSRFSVQQFDDYHSEMNMSALELEDSAVYFCASSPGYAEQFFGPGTRLTVL.

Worth noting for this clone: The genes are named according to mouse. The read halts 1 residue ahead of the CDR3 end, with the missing end drawn from the germline J gene. The gene calls are TRBV15 and TRBJ2-1, with 8 bases that match TRBD2. Germline V CDR1 and CDR2: SGHND, FRSKSL. CDR3 size: 14 residues. Losses at the gene ends were 3 bases for V and 3 bases for J; bases not matched to a gene: 1. CDR3 amino acids: CASSFLGGYAEQFF. The CDR3 bases that were read are TGTGCCAGCAGTTTTCTGGGGGGCTATGCTGAGCAGTTC.

As for this clone: Gene names are the mouse ones. The read ends 1 residue early relative to the CDR3; the germline J gene fills the gap. This sequence joins TRBV23 and TRBJ1-3. The CDR3 has 15 residues. The germline CDR1 and CDR2 sequences are KGHTA and FQNQQP. The CDR3 DNA, read in part, is TGCTCCAGCAGTCAATCAATCGGGGCTGGAAATACGCTCTAT. It codes for CSSSQSIGAGNTLY. The full CDR3 is CSSSQSIGAGNTLYF. The full variable domain, its missing parts supplied by reference TRBV23 and TRBJ1-3, is DAAVTQKPRYLIKMKGQEAEMKCIPEKGHTAVFWYQQKQSKELKFLIYFQNQQPLDQIDMVKERFSAVCPSSSLCSLGIRTCEAEDSALYLCSSSQSIGAGNTLYFGEGSRLIVV.

This clone has only a few counts. Genes here carry mouse names. The read finishes 1 residue shy of the CDR3 end, and the germline J gene is used to complete it. The gene calls are TRBV13-2 and TRBJ2-4; 9 positions match TRBD1. The CDR3 is 15 residues long. J lost 2 bases, V lost 6 bases, and 7 bases had no gene match. Germline CDR1 reads NNHNN; CDR2 reads SYGAGS (reference sequence). CDR3 region: CASALTGGVQNTLYF. CDR3 DNA (partial): TGTGCCAGCGCCCTTACAGGGGGCGTTCAAAACACCTTGTAC.

A note on this clone: Genes and germline are mouse. The CDR3 goes on 1 residue after the read ends, and that part is filled in from the germline J gene. The chain combines TRBV26 with TRBJ2-5; 11 bases agree with TRBD1. The ends lost 1 base at V and 7 bases at J; junction bases unmatched: 4. The CDR3 extends over 15 amino acids. Germline V gene data show CDR1 as KGHPV and CDR2 as FQNQEV (reference sequence). CDR3 bases read: TGTGCCAGCAGTCTGTGGACAGGGGGCCGAAACACCCAGTAC. It specifies CASSLWTGGRNTQY. The whole CDR3 sequence is CASSLWTGGRNTQYF.